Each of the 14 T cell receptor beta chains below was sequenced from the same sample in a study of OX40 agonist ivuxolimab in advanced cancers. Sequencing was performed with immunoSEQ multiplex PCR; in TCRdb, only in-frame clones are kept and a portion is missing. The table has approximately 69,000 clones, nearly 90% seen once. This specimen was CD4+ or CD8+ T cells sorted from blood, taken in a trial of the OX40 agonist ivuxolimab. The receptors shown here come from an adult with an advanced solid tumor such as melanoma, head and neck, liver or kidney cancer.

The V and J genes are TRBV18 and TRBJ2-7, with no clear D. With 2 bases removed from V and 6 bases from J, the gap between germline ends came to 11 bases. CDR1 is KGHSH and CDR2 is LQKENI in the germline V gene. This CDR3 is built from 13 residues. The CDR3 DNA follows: TGTGCCAGCTCACCAGACGCGAGTGGCGAGCAGTACTTC. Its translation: CASSPDASGEQYF. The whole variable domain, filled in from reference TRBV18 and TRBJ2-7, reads NAGVMQNPRHLVRRRGQEARLRCSPMKGHSHVYWYRQLPEEGLKFMVYLQKENIIDESGMPKERFSAEFPKEGPSILRIQQVVRGDSAAYFCASSPDASGEQYFGPGTRLTVT.

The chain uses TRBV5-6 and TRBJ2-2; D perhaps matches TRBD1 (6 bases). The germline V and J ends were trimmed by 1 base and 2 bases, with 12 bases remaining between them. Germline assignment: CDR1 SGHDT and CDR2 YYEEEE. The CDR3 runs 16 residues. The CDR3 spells CASSLWGTFNTGELFF. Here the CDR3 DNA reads TGTGCCAGCAGCTTGTGGGGGACATTTAACACCGGGGAGCTGTTTTTT.

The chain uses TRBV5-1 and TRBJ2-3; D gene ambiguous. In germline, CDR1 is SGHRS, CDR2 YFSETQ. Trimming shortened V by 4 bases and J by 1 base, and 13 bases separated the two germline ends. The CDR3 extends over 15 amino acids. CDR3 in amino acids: CASSPNPGGTDTQYF. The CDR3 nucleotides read TGCGCCAGCAGCCCTAACCCCGGAGGCACAGATACGCAGTATTTT.

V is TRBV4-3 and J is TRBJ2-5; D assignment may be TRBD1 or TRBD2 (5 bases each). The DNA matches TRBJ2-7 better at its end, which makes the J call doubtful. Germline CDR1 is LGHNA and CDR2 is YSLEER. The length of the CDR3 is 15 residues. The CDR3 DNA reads TGCGCCAGCAGCCAATATTTGGGGGTCTCCTACGAGCAGTACTTC. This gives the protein CASSQYLGVSYEQYF.

Here the CDR3 reads CASSPPGFGQGHYGYTF. DNA for the CDR3: TGTGCCAGCTCACCACCGGGGTTCGGTCAGGGCCACTATGGCTACACCTTC. The chain combines TRBV18 with TRBJ1-2; D may be TRBD1 (5 bases). The V end lost 0 bases, the J end lost 3 bases, and 17 bases lay between the germline ends. Germline V lookup: CDR1 KGHSH, CDR2 LQKENI. The CDR3 consists of 17 residues.

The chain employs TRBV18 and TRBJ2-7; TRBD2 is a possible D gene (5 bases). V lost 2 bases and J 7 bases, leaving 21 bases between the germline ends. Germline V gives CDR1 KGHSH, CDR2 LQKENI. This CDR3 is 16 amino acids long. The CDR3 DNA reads TGTGCCAGCTCACCAGTGGAAACAGCGGCTCTAGGTGAGCAGTACTTC. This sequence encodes CASSPVETAALGEQYF. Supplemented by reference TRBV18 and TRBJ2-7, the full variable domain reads NAGVMQNPRHLVRRRGQEARLRCSPMKGHSHVYWYRQLPEEGLKFMVYLQKENIIDESGMPKERFSAEFPKEGPSILRIQQVVRGDSAAYFCASSPVETAALGEQYFGPGTRLTVT.

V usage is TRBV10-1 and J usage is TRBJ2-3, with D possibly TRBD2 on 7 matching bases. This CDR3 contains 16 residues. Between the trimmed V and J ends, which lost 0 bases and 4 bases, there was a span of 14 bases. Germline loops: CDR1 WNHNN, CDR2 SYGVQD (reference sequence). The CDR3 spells CASSESGAGGPDTQYF. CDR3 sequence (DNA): TGCGCCAGCAGTGAGTCGGGGGCCGGGGGGCCAGATACGCAGTATTTT.

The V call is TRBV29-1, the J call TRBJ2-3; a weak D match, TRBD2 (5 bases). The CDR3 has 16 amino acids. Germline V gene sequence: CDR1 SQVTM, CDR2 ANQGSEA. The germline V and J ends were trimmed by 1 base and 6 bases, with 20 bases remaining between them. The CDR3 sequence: CSVEGYRDPPQDTQYF. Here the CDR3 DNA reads TGCAGCGTTGAAGGTTATCGGGATCCTCCGCAGGATACGCAGTATTTT.

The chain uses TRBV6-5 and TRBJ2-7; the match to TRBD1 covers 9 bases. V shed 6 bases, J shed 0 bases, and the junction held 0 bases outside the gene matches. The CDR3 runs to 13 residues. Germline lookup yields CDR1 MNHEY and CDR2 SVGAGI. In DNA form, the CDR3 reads TGTGCCAGCAGGACAGGGGGCTCCTACGAGCAGTACTTC. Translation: CASRTGGSYEQYF.

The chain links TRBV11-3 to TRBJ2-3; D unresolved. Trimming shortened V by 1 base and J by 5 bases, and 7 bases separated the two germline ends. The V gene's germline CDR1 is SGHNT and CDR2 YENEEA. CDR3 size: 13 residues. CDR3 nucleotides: TGTGCCAGCAGCTTAGTCCCCGGAGATACGCAGTATTTT. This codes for CASSLVPGDTQYF.

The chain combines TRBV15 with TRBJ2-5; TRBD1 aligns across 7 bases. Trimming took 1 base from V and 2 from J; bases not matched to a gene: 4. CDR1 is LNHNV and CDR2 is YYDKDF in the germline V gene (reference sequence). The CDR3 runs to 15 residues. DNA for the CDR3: TGTGCCACCAGCAGAGGGGGACAGACTCAAGAGACCCAGTACTTC. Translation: CATSRGGQTQETQYF.

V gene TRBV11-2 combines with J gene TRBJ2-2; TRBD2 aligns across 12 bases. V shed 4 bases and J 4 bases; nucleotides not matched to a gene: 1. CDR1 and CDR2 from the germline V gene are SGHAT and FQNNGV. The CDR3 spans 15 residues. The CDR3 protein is CASSSGLAGTGELFF. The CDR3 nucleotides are TGTGCCAGCAGCTCGGGACTAGCGGGCACCGGGGAGCTGTTTTTT.

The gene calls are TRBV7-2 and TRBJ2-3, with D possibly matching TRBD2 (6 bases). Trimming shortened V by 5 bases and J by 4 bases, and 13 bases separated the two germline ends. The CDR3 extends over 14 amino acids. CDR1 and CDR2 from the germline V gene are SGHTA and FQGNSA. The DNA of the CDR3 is TGTGCCAGCAGCCCCAGGAGGGCGGCAGATACGCAGTATTTT. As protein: CASSPRRAADTQYF.

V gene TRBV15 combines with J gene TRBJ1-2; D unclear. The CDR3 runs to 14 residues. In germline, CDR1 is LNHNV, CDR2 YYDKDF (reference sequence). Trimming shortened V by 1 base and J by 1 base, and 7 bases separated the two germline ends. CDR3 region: CATSRATDNYGYTF. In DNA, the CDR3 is TGTGCCACCAGCAGAGCTACAGATAACTATGGCTACACCTTC. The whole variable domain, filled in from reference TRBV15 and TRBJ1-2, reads DAMVIQNPRYQVTQFGKPVTLSCSQTLNHNVMYWYQQKSSQAPKLLFHYYDKDFNNEADTPDNFQSRRPNTSFCFLDIRSPGLGDTAMYLCATSRATDNYGYTFGSGTRLTVV.